What follows are 27 T cell receptor beta chains derived from one specimen sequenced in a study of shared clonotypes between healthy human individuals. CD45RO-negative, CCR7-selected cells formed the naive CD8 fraction, which excluded terminally differentiated effector memory CD45RA+ cells. Clones were sequenced by immunoSEQ multiplex PCR, and TCRdb holds only the in-frame ones, with some missing. This table has about 2.1 million clones, around 95% appearing once. Sequenced input: naive CD8+ T cells from PBMCs. The receptors derive from a man between 18 and 29 years old in good health. Some clones in this sample may be carry-over from other donors' samples.

V and J are TRBV6-5 and TRBJ2-7, with a tentative D call TRBD2 (6 bases). Germline V gives CDR1 MNHEY, CDR2 SVGAGI. CDR3 length equals 16 residues. Trimming pared 0 bases from V and 4 bases from J, leaving 16 bases between. In nucleotides, the CDR3 is TGTGCCAGCAGTTACTCTTCCGGGAGTAGGTTGTACGAGCAGTACTTC. Amino acids: CASSYSSGSRLYEQYF.

J is TRBJ2-5 and V is TRBV28, with D hard to call. V lost 2 bases and J lost 4, with 14 bases in between. There are 15 residues in the CDR3. Per germline, CDR1 MDHEN and CDR2 SYDVKM. The CDR3 DNA is TGTGCCAGCAGTTTAGATAGGGTTCCTGGAGAGACCCAGTACTTC. This codes for CASSLDRVPGETQYF. The variable domain in full, completed from reference TRBV28 and TRBJ2-5, reads DVKVTQSSRYLVKRTGEKVFLECVQDMDHENMFWYRQDPGLGLRLIYFSYDVKMKEKGDIPEGYSVSREKKERFSLILESASTNQTSMYLCASSLDRVPGETQYFGPGTRLLVL.

The chain recombines TRBV7-6 with TRBJ1-2; 9 bases are a match to TRBD1. The CDR3 is 15 amino acids. Germline values: CDR1 SGHVS, CDR2 FNYEAQ. The ends lost 4 bases at V and 7 bases at J; junction bases unmatched: 10. The CDR3 spells CASSSTGTGIFGYTF. The CDR3 DNA reads as TGTGCCAGCAGCTCAACCGGGACAGGGATTTTTGGCTACACCTTC.

This clone was counted a single time. The chain employs TRBV27 and TRBJ2-3, with 9 bases matching TRBD1. The V segment lost 3 bases and the J segment 3 bases; nucleotides outside the gene matches: 7. Germline CDR1 is MNHEY and CDR2 is SMNVEV (reference sequence). The CDR3 sequence is 16 residues long. CDR3 sequence: CASSFLGTGSTDTQYF. In nucleotides, the CDR3 is TGTGCCAGCAGTTTTCTCGGGACAGGGTCGACAGATACGCAGTATTTT.

This chain connects TRBV9 to TRBJ2-2, with TRBD2 identical over 11 bases. With 3 bases clipped from V and 5 bases from J, the junction kept 6 bases outside the gene matches. This CDR3 is 16 amino acids long. Germline loops: CDR1 SGDLS, CDR2 YYNGEE. CDR3 sequence reads: CASSALAGGRTGELFF. The CDR3 DNA is TGTGCCAGCAGCGCCCTAGCGGGAGGTCGGACCGGGGAGCTGTTTTTT.

The CDR3 here is CASRWTATNTEAFF. CDR3 DNA: TGTGCCAGTAGGTGGACAGCGACGAACACTGAAGCTTTCTTT. This chain uses TRBV19 with TRBJ1-1; TRBD1 is a possible D gene (6 bases). Germline loops: CDR1 LNHDA, CDR2 SQIVND (reference sequence). CDR3 length: 14 amino acids. The V end lost 6 bases, the J end lost 1 base, and 12 bases lay between the germline ends. The complete variable domain, with remaining parts taken from reference TRBV19 and TRBJ1-1, reads DGGITQSPKYLFRKEGQNVTLSCEQNLNHDAMYWYRQDPGQGLRLIYYSQIVNDFQKGDIAEGYSVSREKKESFPLTVTSAQKNPTAFYLCASRWTATNTEAFFGQGTRLTVV.

The V and J genes are TRBV7-9 and TRBJ2-7, with D unclear. Germline V CDR1 and CDR2: SEHNR, FQNEAQ (reference sequence). V was shortened by 5 bases and J by 5 bases, with 10 bases between the two germline ends. This CDR3 has 12 amino acids. CDR3 DNA: TGTGCCAGCAGCCCAACCTCACACGAGCAGTACTTC. This translates into CASSPTSHEQYF.

This clone was seen only once. The chain uses TRBV9 and TRBJ1-2, with D possibly matching TRBD1 (5 bases). Germline V gene lookup returns CDR1 SGDLS and CDR2 YYNGEE. This CDR3 spans 14 amino acids. The V and J ends lost 0 bases and 6 bases respectively, with 12 bases between them. The CDR3 DNA is TGTGCCAGCAGCGTAGGCAGGGCGAGTGATGGCTACACCTTC. Amino acid sequence: CASSVGRASDGYTF.

This chain connects TRBV28 to TRBJ2-1; D may be TRBD2 (6 bases). Looked up from germline, CDR1 is MDHEN and CDR2 is SYDVKM. The CDR3 sequence is 15 residues long. The V and J ends lost 6 bases and 7 bases respectively, with 19 bases between them. The CDR3 bases are TGTGCCAGCAGCCGGGCGGCGGGATGGTGGAATGAGCAGTTCTTC. This encodes CASSRAAGWWNEQFF.

The rearrangement joins TRBV2 to TRBJ1-2; TRBD1 might be the D (5 bases). The length of the CDR3 is 14 residues. Trimming took off 3 bases at V and 3 bases at J, with 11 bases between the two ends. Germline values: CDR1 SNHLY, CDR2 FYNNEI. CDR3 bases: TGTGCCAGCAGTGATAGTCAGGGCGACTATGGCTACACCTTC. Protein: CASSDSQGDYGYTF.

The chain recombines TRBV4-1 with TRBJ2-5; 9 nucleotides agree with TRBD2. The V gene's germline CDR1 is MGHRA and CDR2 YSYEKL. The CDR3 has 16 amino acids. V lost 0 bases and J lost 4; bases outside the gene matches: 6. The CDR3 loop is CASSQEGAGGGETQYF. As DNA, the CDR3 is TGCGCCAGCAGCCAAGAAGGAGCGGGAGGCGGAGAGACCCAGTACTTC.

This clone was seen just once. V is TRBV7-9 and J is TRBJ2-1, with 16 bases matching TRBD2. Trimming cost V 5 bases and J 7 bases; bases outside gene matches: 5. The CDR3 is made up of 16 amino acids. The V gene's germline CDR1 is SEHNR and CDR2 FQNEAQ (reference sequence). The chain's CDR3 is CASSGTSGRASNEQFF. The CDR3 region has the DNA TGTGCCAGCAGCGGGACTAGCGGGAGGGCCAGTAATGAGCAGTTCTTC.

This clone has at least ten counts. The chain links TRBV29-1 to TRBJ1-2; TRBD1 might be the D (5 bases). This CDR3 spans 12 amino acids. Trimming left V 3 bases short and J 2 bases short, with 7 bases between. Germline values: CDR1 SQVTM, CDR2 ANQGSEA. The CDR3 nucleotides read TGCAGCGTTGATCCAGGGAACTATGGCTACACCTTC. Translating gives CSVDPGNYGYTF. Together with reference TRBV29-1 and TRBJ1-2, the CDR3 gives the full variable domain: SAVISQKPSRDICQRGTSLTIQCQVDSQVTMMFWYRQQPGQSLTLIATANQGSEATYESGFVIDKFPISRPNLTFSTLTVSNMSPEDSSIYLCSVDPGNYGYTFGSGTRLTVV.

The rearrangement joins TRBV4-1 to TRBJ1-1; no clear D. Deletions cut 4 bases from V and 2 bases from J, with 14 bases between. The CDR3 runs to 15 residues. The V gene's germline CDR1 is MGHRA and CDR2 YSYEKL. The CDR3 nucleotides are TGCGCCAGCAGCCGAGCCAACAGCTACAACACTGAAGCTTTCTTT. It encodes CASSRANSYNTEAFF.

V gene TRBV27 combines with J gene TRBJ1-1, with 7 positions matching TRBD1. V dropped 0 bases and J dropped 0; count of bases not matched to a gene: 4. CDR3 length: 16 residues. Germline values: CDR1 MNHEY, CDR2 SMNVEV (reference sequence). Written as DNA, the CDR3 is TGTGCCAGCAGTTTATCCCACGGACAGGTGAACACTGAAGCTTTCTTT. It codes for CASSLSHGQVNTEAFF.

This chain joins TRBV7-3 and TRBJ2-3, with D perhaps matching TRBD2 (6 bases). V gave up 2 bases and J gave up 4 bases, with 13 bases separating them. Germline assignment: CDR1 SGHTA and CDR2 FQGTGA. The CDR3 is made up of 15 amino acids. The CDR3 DNA sequence: TGTGCCAGCAGCTTAGGAGGGCATGGCGCAGATACGCAGTATTTT. It codes for CASSLGGHGADTQYF.

V gene TRBV7-9 combines with J gene TRBJ1-6, with 8 bases fitting TRBD1. This CDR3 has 14 amino acids. V lost 5 bases, J lost 6 bases, and 3 bases stayed unmatched. The germline V gene has CDR1 SEHNR and CDR2 FQNEAQ (reference sequence). The CDR3 spells CASSATGGNSPLHF. The CDR3 region has the DNA TGTGCCAGCAGCGCCACAGGGGGTAATTCACCCCTCCACTTT.

A single count supports this clone. The V gene is TRBV7-9, the J gene TRBJ1-4; tentatively, D is TRBD1 (5 bases). Between the trimmed V and J ends, which lost 6 bases and 8 bases, there was a span of 13 bases. Per the germline V gene, CDR1 is SEHNR and CDR2 is FQNEAQ (reference sequence). The CDR3 runs 13 residues. CDR3 bases: TGTGCCAGCAGTGGTGGGGGGGAAGAAAAACTGTTTTTT. Protein product: CASSGGGEEKLFF. Together with reference TRBV7-9 and TRBJ1-4, the CDR3 gives the full variable domain: DTGVSQNPRHKITKRGQNVTFRCDPISEHNRLYWYRQTLGQGPEFLTYFQNEAQLEKSRLLSDRFSAERPKGSFSTLEIQRTEQGDSAMYLCASSGGGEEKLFFGSGTQLSVL.

The CDR3 spells CSVETGESGELFF. CDR3 in DNA: TGCAGCGTTGAAACAGGGGAAAGCGGGGAGCTGTTTTTT. The chain joins TRBV29-1 to TRBJ2-2; 7 bases are a match to TRBD1. The V gene's germline CDR1 is SQVTM and CDR2 ANQGSEA. This CDR3 is built from 13 residues. V lost 2 bases, J lost 7 bases, and 4 bases stayed unmatched.

The chain couples TRBV29-1 to TRBJ2-3; D gene ambiguous. V shed 5 bases and J shed 2 bases, with 11 bases lying between them. From germline, CDR1 is SQVTM and CDR2 ANQGSEA. The CDR3 contains 13 residues. In nucleotides, the CDR3 is TGCAGCGTTTACCTGGAAGACACAGATACGCAGTATTTT. Its protein is CSVYLEDTDTQYF.

This chain links TRBV28 with TRBJ2-1; D may match TRBD1 or TRBD2 (6 bases each). Germline CDR1 MDHEN, CDR2 SYDVKM. Trimming removed 3 bases at V and 8 bases at J, with 11 bases between. The CDR3 consists of 13 residues. The CDR3 reads CASSFVGGHEQFF. For the CDR3, the DNA is TGTGCCAGCAGTTTTGTGGGGGGCCATGAGCAGTTCTTC.

The chain recombines TRBV5-6 with TRBJ2-7; weak D call: TRBD1 (6 bases). The CDR3 runs 15 residues. V was clipped by 2 bases and J by 2 bases, with 14 bases between them. Per germline, CDR1 SGHDT and CDR2 YYEEEE. CDR3 sequence: CASSFVTGPTYEQYF. CDR3 nucleotides: TGTGCCAGCAGCTTTGTTACAGGGCCAACCTACGAGCAGTACTTC. Full variable domain (missing parts from reference TRBV5-6 and TRBJ2-7): DAGVTQSPTHLIKTRGQQVTLRCSPKSGHDTVSWYQQALGQGPQFIFQYYEEEERQRGNFPDRFSGHQFPNYSSELNVNALLLGDSALYLCASSFVTGPTYEQYFGPGTRLTVT.

The J gene is TRBJ2-1, the V gene TRBV18; no clear D. The germline V gene has CDR1 KGHSH and CDR2 LQKENI. Trimming removed 0 bases from V and 0 bases from J, with 6 bases in between. This CDR3 is built from 15 residues. CDR3 loop: CASSPPKGSYNEQFF. DNA for the CDR3: TGTGCCAGCTCACCACCTAAGGGCTCCTACAATGAGCAGTTCTTC. Drawing the rest from reference TRBV18 and TRBJ2-1, the complete variable domain is NAGVMQNPRHLVRRRGQEARLRCSPMKGHSHVYWYRQLPEEGLKFMVYLQKENIIDESGMPKERFSAEFPKEGPSILRIQQVVRGDSAAYFCASSPPKGSYNEQFFGPGTRLTVL.

This clone was seen just once. The chain links TRBV28 to TRBJ2-4; D not certain. V lost 7 bases, J lost 3 bases, and 22 bases lay in between. Germline CDR1 MDHEN, CDR2 SYDVKM. The CDR3 runs 17 residues. CDR3 region: CASTPRKGLSFKNIQYF. For the CDR3, the DNA is TGTGCCAGCACCCCACGGAAGGGCCTCAGTTTCAAAAACATTCAGTACTTC.

This chain links TRBV28 with TRBJ1-3; 8 positions match TRBD1. CDR3 length: 17 residues. With 4 bases clipped from V and 6 bases from J, the junction kept 14 bases outside the gene matches. Germline V lookup: CDR1 MDHEN, CDR2 SYDVKM. The CDR3: CASSSNPRLDRVNTIYF. The CDR3 DNA is TGTGCCAGCAGTTCCAACCCGAGACTGGACAGGGTAAACACCATATATTTT.

The chain employs TRBV7-9 and TRBJ2-5; D gene unclear. Germline CDR1 reads SEHNR; CDR2 reads FQNEAQ (reference sequence). V lost 5 bases and J 3 bases, leaving 19 bases between the germline ends. There are 16 residues in the CDR3. The CDR3 region has the DNA TGTGCCAGCAGCCCCTCCTGGGCCGAAATAGAAGAGACCCAGTACTTC. Protein sequence: CASSPSWAEIEETQYF.

This chain links TRBV4-3 with TRBJ1-1; perhaps TRBD1 as D (5 bases). The germline CDR1 and CDR2 sequences are LGHNA and YSLEER. The CDR3 totals 15 residues. Trimming removed 2 bases at V and 1 base at J, with 11 bases between. The CDR3 DNA is TGCGCCAGCAGCCAATGGGCGAGGGGGAACACTGAAGCTTTCTTT. Protein sequence: CASSQWARGNTEAFF.